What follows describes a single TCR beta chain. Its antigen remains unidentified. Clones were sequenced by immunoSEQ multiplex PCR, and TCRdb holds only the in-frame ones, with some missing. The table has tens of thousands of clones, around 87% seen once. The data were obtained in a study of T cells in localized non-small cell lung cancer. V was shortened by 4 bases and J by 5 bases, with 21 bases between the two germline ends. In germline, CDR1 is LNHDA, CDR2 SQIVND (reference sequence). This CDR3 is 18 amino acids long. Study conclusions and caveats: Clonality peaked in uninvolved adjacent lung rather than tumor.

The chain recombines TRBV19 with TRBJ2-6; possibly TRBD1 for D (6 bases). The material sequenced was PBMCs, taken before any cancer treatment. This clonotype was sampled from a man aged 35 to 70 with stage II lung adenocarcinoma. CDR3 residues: CASSRPGTNHSRANVLTF. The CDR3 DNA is TGTGCCAGTAGTAGGCCAGGGACAAATCACAGTCGGGCCAACGTCCTGACTTTC.